Each of the 17 T cell receptor beta chains below was sequenced from the same sample in a study of PD-1 blockade in classical Hodgkin lymphoma. Relapses following autologous stem cell transplantation were seen in all patients, with brentuximab vedotin exposure varying. By magnetic negative selection, CD4+ T cells were purified from thawed PBMCs. Here immunoSEQ multiplex PCR was the method, and the copy in TCRdb shows in-frame clones only, minus some. Here the sample spans tens of thousands of clones, 85% to 90% being singletons. The sample was CD4+ T cells from blood, taken at baseline. The receptors here all came from a human donor with classical Hodgkin lymphoma.

The CDR3 spells CASDGGRRNEQFF. CDR3 coding DNA: TGTGCCAGCGATGGCGGGAGGCGCAATGAGCAGTTCTTC. This sequence joins TRBV19 and TRBJ2-1, with 8 bases that match TRBD2. Trimming took 9 bases from V and 6 from J; bases not matched to a gene: 7. Germline CDR1 reads LNHDA; CDR2 reads SQIVND (reference sequence). The length of the CDR3 is 13 residues.

This clone appeared once. CDR3 sequence: CASSSQGTGGTEAFF. The CDR3 bases are TGTGCCAGCAGCTCTCAAGGGACAGGGGGCACTGAAGCTTTCTTT. This chain links TRBV7-2 with TRBJ1-1; TRBD1 aligns across 11 bases. CDR1 is SGHTA, CDR2 FQGNSA, per germline. V shed 4 bases and J 4 bases; nucleotides not matched to a gene: 5. The CDR3 has 15 residues.

V gene TRBV11-2 combines with J gene TRBJ1-2; D possibly corresponds to TRBD1 (5 bases). Trimming stripped 0 bases from V and 10 bases from J, with 18 bases between. There are 15 residues in the CDR3. Per germline, CDR1 SGHAT and CDR2 FQNNGV. The CDR3 reads CASSLDHGGERDYTF. CDR3 nucleotides: TGTGCCAGCAGCTTAGATCACGGGGGAGAGCGGGACTACACCTTC.

V usage is TRBV4-2 and J usage is TRBJ2-7; weak D call: TRBD2 (6 bases). The length of the CDR3 is 15 residues. Germline CDR1 LGHNA, CDR2 YNFKEQ. V was shortened by 5 bases and J by 5 bases, with 19 bases between the two germline ends. The CDR3 bases are TGTGCCAGCAGCTCGCGAGGGACGGGGGTCCACGAGCAGTACTTC. It encodes CASSSRGTGVHEQYF.

The CDR3 DNA is TGTGCCAGCAGCTTAGTCCCCGAGAGAAACACTGAAGCTTTCTTT. This translates into CASSLVPERNTEAFF. J is TRBJ1-1 and V is TRBV7-9, with D unclear. CDR3 length: 15 residues. Germline CDR1 and CDR2: SEHNR and FQNEAQ (reference sequence). Trimming stripped 1 base from V and 2 bases from J, with 11 bases between.

The gene calls are TRBV18 and TRBJ1-4, with unresolved D. The germline CDR1 and CDR2 sequences are KGHSH and LQKENI. The ends were cut back, 2 bases at V and 5 bases at J, with 6 bases in the middle. The CDR3 runs 13 residues. CDR3 in DNA: TGTGCCAGCTCACCAGGGCTAAATGAAAAACTGTTTTTT. Residues: CASSPGLNEKLFF.

The chain couples TRBV19 to TRBJ2-7; D ambiguous. CDR1 is LNHDA, CDR2 SQIVND, per germline (reference sequence). Trimming pared 10 bases from V and 2 bases from J, leaving 15 bases between. The CDR3 spans 13 residues. CDR3 amino acids: CATTSTGPYEQYF. The CDR3 nucleotides read TGTGCCACGACATCGACCGGACCCTACGAGCAGTACTTC.

This clone came up a few times. J is TRBJ1-2 and V is TRBV5-6; no clear D. V lost 0 bases and J 4 bases, leaving 7 bases between the germline ends. From germline, CDR1 is SGHDT and CDR2 YYEEEE. This CDR3 is built from 13 residues. This CDR3 is CASSLDRLYGYTF. CDR3 nucleotide sequence: TGTGCCAGCAGCTTGGACAGACTCTATGGCTACACCTTC. Full variable domain (outside the CDR3, taken from reference TRBV5-6 and TRBJ1-2): DAGVTQSPTHLIKTRGQQVTLRCSPKSGHDTVSWYQQALGQGPQFIFQYYEEEERQRGNFPDRFSGHQFPNYSSELNVNALLLGDSALYLCASSLDRLYGYTFGSGTRLTVV.

The sample holds one count of this clone. V usage is TRBV25-1 and J usage is TRBJ2-7; D ambiguous. This CDR3 has 13 residues. V was cut by 6 bases and J by 2 bases, with 11 bases left in between. From germline, CDR1 is MGHDK and CDR2 SYGVNS. The CDR3 here is CASRMDGPYEQYF. The CDR3 bases are TGTGCCAGCAGGATGGACGGGCCCTACGAGCAGTACTTC.

The rearrangement joins TRBV5-6 to TRBJ1-5; D gene uncertain. CDR3 size: 14 residues. Germline V gene lookup returns CDR1 SGHDT and CDR2 YYEEEE. Trimming took 4 bases from V and 0 from J, leaving 8 bases between them. CDR3 loop: CASSRGRSNQPQHF. CDR3 in DNA: TGTGCCAGCAGCCGAGGACGTAGCAATCAGCCCCAGCATTTT.

The chain couples TRBV6-5 to TRBJ2-2, with 7 bases lining up with TRBD2. The CDR3 has 15 amino acids. The germline CDR1 and CDR2 sequences are MNHEY and SVGAGI. J gave up 3 bases and V 2 bases, and 3 bases lay outside the gene matches. CDR3 sequence reads: CASSYGRADTGELFF. The CDR3 bases are TGTGCCAGCAGTTACGGGAGGGCCGACACCGGGGAGCTGTTTTTT.

The chain recombines TRBV2 with TRBJ1-4; D call uncertain. This CDR3 is 12 amino acids long. Germline CDR1 and CDR2: SNHLY and FYNNEI. V lost 4 bases and J lost 6, with 6 bases in between. The CDR3 DNA reads TGTGCCAGCAGTGCGGGATATGAAAAACTGTTTTTT. It encodes CASSAGYEKLFF. The variable domain in full, completed from reference TRBV2 and TRBJ1-4, reads EPEVTQTPSHQVTQMGQEVILRCVPISNHLYFYWYRQILGQKVEFLVSFYNNEISEKSEIFDDQFSVERPDGSNFTLKIRSTKLEDSAMYFCASSAGYEKLFFGSGTQLSVL.

In the case of this clone: Other DNA sequences in this sample translate to the same CDR3. This chain joins TRBV19 and TRBJ2-3, with no clear D. Germline V gives CDR1 LNHDA, CDR2 SQIVND (reference sequence). This CDR3 region has 11 residues. Trimming left V 9 bases short and J 0 bases short, with 4 bases between. The CDR3 bases are TGTGCCAGCCGTAGCACAGATACGCAGTATTTT. As protein: CASRSTDTQYF.

V usage is TRBV28 and J usage is TRBJ1-2, with TRBD1 as a possible D gene (6 bases). Germline V gene sequence: CDR1 MDHEN, CDR2 SYDVKM. Trimming stripped 6 bases from V and 5 bases from J, with 22 bases between. This CDR3 comprises 16 residues. The CDR3 loop reads CASRTRTEILLYGYTF. The CDR3 region has the DNA TGTGCCAGCAGGACAAGGACAGAGATTCTTTTGTATGGCTACACCTTC.

This clone has only a few counts. The chain links TRBV5-6 to TRBJ2-1, with TRBD2 identical over 8 bases. V was clipped by 0 bases and J by 6 bases; unmatched bases: 8. CDR3 length: 16 amino acids. Germline-derived CDR1 and CDR2 are SGHDT and YYEEEE. The CDR3 coding sequence is TGTGCCAGCAGCTTGGGAGCGGGAGCCCATCTCAATGAGCAGTTCTTC. Translating gives CASSLGAGAHLNEQFF. The full variable domain, with the rest looked up from reference TRBV5-6 and TRBJ2-1, is DAGVTQSPTHLIKTRGQQVTLRCSPKSGHDTVSWYQQALGQGPQFIFQYYEEEERQRGNFPDRFSGHQFPNYSSELNVNALLLGDSALYLCASSLGAGAHLNEQFFGPGTRLTVL.

V gene TRBV30 combines with J gene TRBJ2-7; D may match TRBD1 or TRBD2 (5 bases each). Germline V gene data show CDR1 as GTSNPN and CDR2 as SVGIG (reference sequence). V was cut by 2 bases and J by 9 bases, with 14 bases left in between. This CDR3 has 12 residues. CDR3 loop: CAWSRTPRGQYF. In DNA, the CDR3 is TGTGCCTGGAGTAGGACACCCCGGGGGCAGTACTTC. The variable domain in full, completed from reference TRBV30 and TRBJ2-7, reads SQTIHQWPATLVQPVGSPLSLECTVEGTSNPNLYWYRQAAGRGLQLLFYSVGIGQISSEVPQNLSASRPQDRQFILSSKKLLLSDSGFYLCAWSRTPRGQYFGPGTRLTVT.

CDR3: CASSRDRVTGELFF. The CDR3 coding sequence is TGCGCCAGCAGCCGGGACAGGGTCACCGGGGAGCTGTTTTTT. This sequence joins TRBV10-2 and TRBJ2-2; 9 bases align to TRBD1. V trimming: 6 bases; J trimming: 4 bases; junction bases outside the gene matches: 3. Germline CDR1 WSHSY, CDR2 SAAADI. The CDR3 is 14 amino acids.